This TCR beta chain emerged from a study of cytomegalovirus exposure and HLA in healthy donors (dated by TCRdb to the late 2010s). Regarding the complete study: In an earlier analysis of some 610 of the donors, about 270 Gb of sequence data and approximately 120 million unique TCR beta sequences from 180 million or so T cells were reported. Because of strong linkage in the cohort, roughly five DR-DQ haplotypes were treated as single units for association and clustering. To decide whether each TCR beta V gene segment behaved as functional or pseudogenic, an earlier analysis of some 600 of the donors relied on high-throughput TCR beta sequencing. A later analysis re-analyzed previously published TCR beta repertoires from roughly 600 donors and added high-resolution HLA genotyping to study TCR occurrence patterns. Donor age, sex, ethnicity and CMV serostatus were compiled together with the repertoire data. In addition to the first cohort of approximately 670 subjects, a separate validation cohort of 130 or so different subjects was used. Genome-wide SNP genotypes for about 65% of the 666 donors were used in a later genetic analysis, which treated that subset as a discovery cohort. Among almost 400 genotyped donors of the cohort, an average of approximately 250,000 unique TCR beta nucleotide sequences were sequenced per donor, about a sixth of them non-productive. The number of typed donors differed by locus: about 620-640 for A, B, C, DRB1 and DQB1; 500 to 550 for DQA1; around 610 for DPA1; and 400 to 480 for DPB1. To predict cytomegalovirus infection status, the study brought together high-throughput TCR immunosequencing, statistical association of individual TCRs with disease status, and machine learning. The study profiled the T cell repertoires of hundreds of subjects by immunosequencing and related them to cytomegalovirus serostatus. Approximately 310 gigabases of sequencing data and 80 million or so unique TCR sequences were included in an early release covering roughly 600 HLA-typed donors. HLA typing covered class I and class II loci at four-digit resolution. The genetic ancestry cluster associated with self-reported Caucasian donors included about four fifths of the roughly 400 genotyped donors. The study aimed to test whether signatures of past pathogen exposure could be identified by cataloging public T cell receptors. All discovery cohort repertoires had been generated on a single sequencing platform. The later analysis used no new phenotypic data to find candidate immune exposures, relying instead on TCR beta sequences and their occurrence across donors. Overall study results and their limits: In a later genetic analysis, fewer N-insertions in productive TCRs were reported among donors in an Asian-associated ancestry cluster than the roughly 700-donor mean. At a false discovery rate of 0.05, a later analysis linked 16,951 TCR beta sequences to specific HLA alleles. The presence/absence analyses assumed that sequencing depth was roughly uniform across donors, and that assumption may not be true. According to the authors, the approach could potentially be generalized to other disease states and immunological phenotypes. A later analysis found that HLA-associated TCR beta chains were more clonally expanded and had lower generation probabilities than equally common non-associated chains. Strong co-occurrence of HLA alleles, especially DR and DQ, made assigning TCR associations to individual alleles difficult. According to a later analysis, most CMV-associated TCR beta chains appeared to be HLA-restricted, and the HLA associations seemed to be driven largely by CMV exposure. Some IMGT-functional V segments, including TRBV6-2 and TRBV6-3, could not be distinguished by the 87-base-pair reads and were therefore excluded. Because counts were too low, 15 or so rarely observed V segments, including chromosome 9 orphons, were excluded from the earlier analysis of around 590 of the donors. CMV serostatus was the only immune exposure information available for the cohort. Broadly in line with IMGT annotations, most TCR beta V segments showed up in productive rearrangements about 90% or about 30% of the time in an earlier analysis of 450 to 750 of the donors. In vitro tests confirmed that a few of the cytomegalovirus-associated TCR beta chains recognize cytomegalovirus antigens. The classifier was reported to diagnose cytomegalovirus status with high specificity and sensitivity in both the original cohort and the validation cohort. A further reported finding was that TCR beta sequences accurately predicted the HLA-A and HLA-B alleles for most subjects in the first cohort. The study gave a list of 150 to 200 TCR beta chains associated with cytomegalovirus. While some public TCRs were present in many individuals, most TCR sequences turned up only very rarely across donors. Correlated functional status among segregating V segments might be attributable to linkage disequilibrium, but an unknown experimental factor could not be ruled out. This cohort had only TCR beta chains sequenced, and the lack of alpha or paired-chain data limited which features could be detected. V-gene and J-gene trimming of TCR beta chains was associated with a missense DCLRE1C variant in a later genetic analysis, and the association was replicated in an independent cohort. According to a later analysis, TCR association rates differed among HLA loci, with DRB1 alleles showing the most associated TCRs and HLA-C alleles showing the fewest. Because HLA typing was unavailable for some donors at each locus, only the typed subset was used in association tests. A group of highly shared sequence variants was considered likely to be a technical artifact of the sequencing pipeline. A later analysis reported that several top co-occurrence clusters appeared linked to parvovirus B19, influenza, CMV and Epstein-Barr virus.

V loses 7 bases of germline sequence and J loses 4 bases, and the interval between the two ends is 11 bases. The CDR3, cysteine through phenylalanine, is 13 amino acids long. Only the CDR3 DNA is retained, 39 bases long and in frame from the first base. CDR1 and CDR2, looked up from the germline V gene, are MNHNS and SASEGT. Comment on this clone: Its cognate antigen has yet to be identified. Base qualities were left out, and no much larger clone turns up one base away.

Libraries were built with the immunoSEQ multiplex PCR assay. For the multiplex PCR, a mixture combining 60 forward primers for TCR Vbeta segments and 13 reverse primers for TCR Jbeta segments was used. The CDR3 region of rearranged TCR beta genes was amplified from genomic DNA by a multiplex PCR assay. The Illumina HiSeq System was used to sequence the amplified TCR beta libraries as 87-base-pair reads. The original methods were these. A later analysis counted approximately 76 million unique TCR beta chains across the 690 or so repertoires, and around 9.9 million of these chains were shared by at least two donors. To remove PCR and sequencing errors, raw reads were error-corrected and collapsed into unique sequences using a nearest-neighbor algorithm that merged closely related sequences. To assign V, D and J gene segments, CDR3 sequences were aligned to IMGT reference sequences. For a sequence to be retained, a match of at least six nucleotides was required to both a V gene segment and a J gene segment. Rearrangements were classified as productive when the CDR3 lacked stop codons and remained in frame with V and J, and all other rearrangements were classified as non-productive. Following IMGT convention, CDR3 was defined as the stretch from the second conserved V-encoded cysteine to the conserved J-encoded phenylalanine. Sequences without an unambiguous match to a single V gene segment were excluded from the earlier analysis of approximately 560 of the donors. An earlier analysis of a few hundred of the donors called V segments functional above 56.7% productive rearrangements and segregating when the between-donor standard deviation exceeded 5%. A statistical classification framework was built to diagnose cytomegalovirus status from the catalog of TCR beta chain sequences. In a later analysis, TCR nucleotide sequences were compared against IMGT/GENE-DB human TR gene sequences so that V and J genes could be assigned. In a later analysis, CDR3 sequences and most-parsimonious VDJ recombination scenarios were assigned using the TCRdist pipeline. A later analysis defined each TCR beta chain by its CDR3 amino acid sequence plus V-gene family, and excluded reads lacking a unique V-gene family. To address suspected cross-contamination and a sequencing artifact, a later analysis removed approximately 590 highly shared, low-generation-probability nucleotide sequences. In a later analysis, a clonal expansion index was calculated for each public chain from normalized within-repertoire ranks of inferred template counts. Generation probabilities in a later analysis came from a VDJ recombination model fitted to out-of-frame rearrangements, and those results were checked against IGoR. In a later analysis, TCR-TCR, TCR-HLA and TCR-CMV co-occurrence was scored with hypergeometric tests, and a repertoire-size bias correction was applied to TCR pairs. False discovery rates were estimated in a later analysis by permuting HLA or CMV assignments 20 times. A later analysis grouped co-occurring TCRs with DBSCAN, adding TCRdist sequence similarity when clustering within HLA-allele-positive subsets. Co-occurrence clustering excluded repertoires with fewer than 30,000 or more than 120,000 public chains, plus five with anomalous nucleotide sharing. The table comes from immuneACCESS by way of TCRdb, which keeps in-frame sequences with V and J called. Part of the clones is missing from these tables; in studies checked, under half for an unresolved V gene and the rest for unknown reasons. Clonal size and the V and J genes are those of that table, whereas D and trimming came from the DNA. The sample records 200,000 or so clones, 70% to 85% of which are singletons. The ten top clones hold 0.08% to 0.1% of the sample.

The cohort consisted of 650 to 700 healthy bone marrow donors. At the time of sampling, every cohort member was nominally healthy, though immune exposures that went unrecorded were likely present. The donor tested CMV seronegative, placing the donor among the 300 to 450 seronegative members of the cohort. A peripheral blood sample was provided by each donor, and peripheral blood mononuclear cells were used for TCR beta sequencing. The Qiagen DNeasy Blood Extraction Kit was used to extract genomic DNA from the blood cell samples. This clonotype was obtained from a boy aged 2 to 9 in good health and CMV-seronegative. The rearrangement combines TRBV6-1 with TRBJ1-3, with TRBD1 perhaps the D gene, on 6 matching bases. The sample consisted of PBMCs. Read as DNA, the sequence is TGTGCCAGCATGGGGGCGGCCGGAAACACCATATATTTT. This is translated as CASMGAAGNTIYF.